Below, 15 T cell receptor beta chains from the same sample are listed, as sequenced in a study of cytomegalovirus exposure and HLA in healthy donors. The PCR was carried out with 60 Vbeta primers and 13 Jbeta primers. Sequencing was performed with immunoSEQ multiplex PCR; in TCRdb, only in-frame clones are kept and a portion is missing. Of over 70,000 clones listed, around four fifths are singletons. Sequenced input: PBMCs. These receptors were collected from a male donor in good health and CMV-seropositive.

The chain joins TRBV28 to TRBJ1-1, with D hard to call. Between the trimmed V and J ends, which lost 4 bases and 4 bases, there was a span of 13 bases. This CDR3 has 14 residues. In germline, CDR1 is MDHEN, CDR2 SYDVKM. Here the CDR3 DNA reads TGTGCCAGCAGTTCGTTATCAGGATTCACTGAAGCTTTCTTT. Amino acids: CASSSLSGFTEAFF.

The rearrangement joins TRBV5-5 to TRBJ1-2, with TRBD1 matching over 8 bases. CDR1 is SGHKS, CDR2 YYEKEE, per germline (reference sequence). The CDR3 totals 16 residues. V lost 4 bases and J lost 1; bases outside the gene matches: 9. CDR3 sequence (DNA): TGTGCCAGCAGCCCGTACAGGGGGAGTAATAACTATGGCTACACCTTC. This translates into CASSPYRGSNNYGYTF. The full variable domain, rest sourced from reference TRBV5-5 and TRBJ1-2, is DAGVTQSPTHLIKTRGQQVTLRCSPISGHKSVSWYQQVLGQGPQFIFQYYEKEERGRGNFPDRFSARQFPNYSSELNVNALLLGDSALYLCASSPYRGSNNYGYTFGSGTRLTVV.

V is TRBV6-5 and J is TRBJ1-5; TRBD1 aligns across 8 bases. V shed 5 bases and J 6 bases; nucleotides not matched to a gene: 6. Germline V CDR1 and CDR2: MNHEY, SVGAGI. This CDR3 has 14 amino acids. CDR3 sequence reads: CASSLGQGGQPQHF. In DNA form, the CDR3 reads TGTGCCAGCAGTCTCGGACAGGGAGGTCAGCCCCAGCATTTT.

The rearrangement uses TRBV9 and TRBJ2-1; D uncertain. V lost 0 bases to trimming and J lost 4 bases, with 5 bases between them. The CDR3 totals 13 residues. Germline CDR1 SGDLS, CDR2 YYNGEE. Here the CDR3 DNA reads TGTGCCAGCAGCGTAGGAGAGTACAATGAGCAGTTCTTC. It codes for CASSVGEYNEQFF. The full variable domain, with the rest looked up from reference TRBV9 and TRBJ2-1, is DSGVTQTPKHLITATGQRVTLRCSPRSGDLSVYWYQQSLDQGLQFLIQYYNGEERAKGNILERFSAQQFPDLHSELNLSSLELGDSALYFCASSVGEYNEQFFGPGTRLTVL.

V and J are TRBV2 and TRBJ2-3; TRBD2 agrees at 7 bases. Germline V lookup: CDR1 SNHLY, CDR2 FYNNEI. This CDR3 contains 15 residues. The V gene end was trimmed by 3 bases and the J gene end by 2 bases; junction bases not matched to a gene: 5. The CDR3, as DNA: TGTGCCAGCAGTGATTGGGCGGGAGCCACAGATACGCAGTATTTT. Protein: CASSDWAGATDTQYF.

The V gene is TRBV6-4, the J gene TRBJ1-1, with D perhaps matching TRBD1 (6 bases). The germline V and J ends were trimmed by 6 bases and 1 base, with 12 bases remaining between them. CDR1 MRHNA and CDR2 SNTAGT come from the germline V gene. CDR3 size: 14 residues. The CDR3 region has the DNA TGTGCCAGCAGCCCAGGGGCTCCGAACACTGAAGCTTTCTTT. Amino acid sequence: CASSPGAPNTEAFF.

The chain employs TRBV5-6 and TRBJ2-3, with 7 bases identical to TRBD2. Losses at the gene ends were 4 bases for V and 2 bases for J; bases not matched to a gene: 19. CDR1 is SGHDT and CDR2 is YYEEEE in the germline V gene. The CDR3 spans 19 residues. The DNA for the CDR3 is TGTGCCAGCAGCCTCCCCTCTGGCGGGAGTCGGAGGGACACAGATACGCAGTATTTT. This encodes CASSLPSGGSRRDTDTQYF.

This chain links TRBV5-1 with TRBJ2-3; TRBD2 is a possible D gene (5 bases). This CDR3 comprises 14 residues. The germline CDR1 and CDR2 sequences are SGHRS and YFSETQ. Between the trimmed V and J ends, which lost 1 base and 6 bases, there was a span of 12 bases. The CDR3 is CASSLTRLPDTQYF. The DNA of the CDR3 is TGCGCCAGCAGCTTGACTAGGTTGCCGGATACGCAGTATTTT.

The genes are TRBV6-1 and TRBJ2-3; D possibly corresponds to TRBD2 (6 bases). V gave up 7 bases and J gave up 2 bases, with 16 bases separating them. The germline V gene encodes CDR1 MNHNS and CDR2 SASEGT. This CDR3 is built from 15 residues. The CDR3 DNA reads TGTGCCAGCACTCATCGGGGGACGTTCACAGATACGCAGTATTTT. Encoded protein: CASTHRGTFTDTQYF.

Here the CDR3 reads CASSSQLTDTQYF. The DNA for the CDR3 is TGTGCCAGCAGCTCACAGCTTACAGATACGCAGTATTTT. The V call is TRBV5-4, the J call TRBJ2-3; no clear D. The V gene lost 3 bases and the J gene lost 3 bases, with 8 bases spanning the gap. Germline V lookup: CDR1 SGHNT, CDR2 YYREEE (reference sequence). The CDR3 consists of 13 residues.

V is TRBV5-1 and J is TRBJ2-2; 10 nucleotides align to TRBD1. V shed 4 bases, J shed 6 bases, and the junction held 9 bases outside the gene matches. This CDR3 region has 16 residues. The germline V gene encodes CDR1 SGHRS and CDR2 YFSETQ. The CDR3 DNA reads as TGCGCCAGCAGCGGAACCGGGACAGGGGCGCCCGGGGAGCTGTTTTTT. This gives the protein CASSGTGTGAPGELFF.

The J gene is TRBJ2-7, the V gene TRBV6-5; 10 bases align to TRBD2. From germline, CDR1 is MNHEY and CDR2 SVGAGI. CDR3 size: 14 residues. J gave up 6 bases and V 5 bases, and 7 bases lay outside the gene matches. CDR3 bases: TGTGCCAGCAGTCTGCTAGCGGGAGTAGGCGAGCAGTACTTC. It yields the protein CASSLLAGVGEQYF.

The CDR3 coding sequence is TGTGCCAGCAGCCTACAGGGTGGGGAGCAGTACTTC. As protein: CASSLQGGEQYF. The chain uses TRBV9 and TRBJ2-7, with a possible D match to TRBD1 (6 bases). The V gene lost 4 bases and the J gene lost 7 bases, with 12 bases spanning the gap. The CDR3 is made up of 12 amino acids. CDR1 is SGDLS, CDR2 YYNGEE, per germline.

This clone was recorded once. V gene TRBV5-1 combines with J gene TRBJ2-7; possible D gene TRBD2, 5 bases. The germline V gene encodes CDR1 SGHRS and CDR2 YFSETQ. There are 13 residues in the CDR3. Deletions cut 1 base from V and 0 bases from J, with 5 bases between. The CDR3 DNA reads TGCGCCAGCAGCTTGACTAGCTCCTACGAGCAGTACTTC. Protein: CASSLTSSYEQYF. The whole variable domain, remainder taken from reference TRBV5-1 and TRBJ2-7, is KAGVTQTPRYLIKTRGQQVTLSCSPISGHRSVSWYQQTPGQGLQFLFEYFSETQRNKGNFPGRFSGRQFSNSRSEMNVSTLELGDSALYLCASSLTSSYEQYFGPGTRLTVT.

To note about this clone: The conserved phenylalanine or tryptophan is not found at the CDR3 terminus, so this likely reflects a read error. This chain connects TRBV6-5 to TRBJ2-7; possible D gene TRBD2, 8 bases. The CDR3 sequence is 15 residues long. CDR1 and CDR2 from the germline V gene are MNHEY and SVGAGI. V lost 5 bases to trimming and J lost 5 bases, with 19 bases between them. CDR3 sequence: CASSPPGRGLNEQYS. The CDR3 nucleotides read TGTGCCAGCAGTCCTCCCGGGAGGGGGCTGAACGAGCAGTACTCC.